This T cell receptor (beta chain) is from a study of blood T cells in healthy people across ages. Broader study findings: The study lacked donor CMV status, which possibly confounded expanded clonotype changes. Versus aged donors, long-lived donors had higher diversity and more naive CD4+ cells.

The sample holds a few counts of this clonotype. Its target is unknown. Using a J-beta primer mix together with a sample-barcoded 5' primer, a second PCR was run for roughly 6 to 12 cycles. TCRdb analysed the 5' RACE reads with MiXCR anew, one entry per CDR3 protein. The data hold 600,000 to 1,000,000 distinct CDR3 sequences, with 58% observed a single time. The germline V and J ends were trimmed by 4 bases and 1 base, with 10 bases remaining between them. This CDR3 spans 14 amino acids. The V gene's germline CDR1 is SNHLY and CDR2 FYNNEI. Healthy individuals of Caucasian origin from Russia, aged about 6 to 95, served as donors. Every participating donor contributed roughly 10 milliliters of peripheral blood through a draw.

The rearrangement links TRBV2 to TRBJ1-1, with a tentative D call TRBD1 (5 bases). Sequencing was performed on blood. The sequence derives from a man aged 25-45 years in good health. CDR3 DNA: TGTGCCAGCAGTGTCTATGGGGGGAACACTGAAGCTTTCTTT. Translated, it gives CASSVYGGNTEAFF.